Listed here are 5 T cell receptor beta chains from one sample, sequenced in a study of T cell responses to AZD1222 COVID-19 vaccine. TCRdb's table, derived via immunoSEQ multiplex PCR, lists solely in-frame clones and lacks some. The table records roughly 150,000 clones, just over 90% of them present only once. The sequences come from peripheral blood, collected on day 0 of AZD1222 vaccination. Receptor source: an adult in good health.

This clone was seen a handful of times. V is TRBV5-4 and J is TRBJ1-2; TRBD1 matches 7 bases. Germline assignment: CDR1 SGHNT and CDR2 YYREEE (reference sequence). The CDR3 has 15 amino acids. Unmatched junction bases numbered 9, after V lost 5 bases and J lost 2 bases. Here the CDR3 reads CASRKRATGNYGYTF. In DNA form, the CDR3 reads TGTGCCAGCAGGAAGCGTGCGACAGGGAACTATGGCTACACCTTC. Using reference TRBV5-4 and TRBJ1-2 for the parts outside the CDR3, the full variable domain is ETGVTQSPTHLIKTRGQQVTLRCSSQSGHNTVSWYQQALGQGPQFIFQYYREEENGRGNFPPRFSGLQFPNYSSELNVNALELDDSALYLCASRKRATGNYGYTFGSGTRLTVV.

The chain couples TRBV21-1 to TRBJ2-7; the table's D call, TRBD1, was not checked against the DNA. TRBV21-1 is marked as a pseudogene. The CDR3 has 14 amino acids. The CDR3 sequence: CASSRWTASYEQYF. CDR3 DNA sequence: TGTGCCAGCAGCAGATGGACAGCCTCCTACGAGCAGTACTTC.

This clone was seen just once. This rearrangement joins TRBV4-2 to TRBJ2-1; D unresolved. V lost 0 bases, J lost 3 bases, and 15 bases lay in between. This CDR3 region has 17 residues. Germline V gene data show CDR1 as LGHNA and CDR2 as YNFKEQ. The CDR3 here is CASSQDYQAVNYNEQFF. The CDR3 DNA follows: TGTGCCAGCAGCCAAGATTATCAGGCAGTTAACTACAATGAGCAGTTCTTC.

J is TRBJ1-2 and V is TRBV9; 10 bases agree with TRBD1. The germline V gene has CDR1 SGDLS and CDR2 YYNGEE. CDR3 size: 13 residues. The V gene end was trimmed by 4 bases and the J gene end by 7 bases; junction bases not matched to a gene: 4. This chain's CDR3 is CASSPRDRGGYTF. CDR3 sequence (DNA): TGTGCCAGCAGCCCCCGGGACAGGGGTGGCTACACCTTC. The full variable domain, in which reference TRBV9 and TRBJ1-2 provide the parts outside the CDR3, is DSGVTQTPKHLITATGQRVTLRCSPRSGDLSVYWYQQSLDQGLQFLIQYYNGEERAKGNILERFSAQQFPDLHSELNLSSLELGDSALYFCASSPRDRGGYTFGSGTRLTVV.

V and J are TRBV28 and TRBJ2-3; D unresolved. Between the trimmed V and J ends, which lost 5 bases and 6 bases, there was a span of 6 bases. The germline V gene has CDR1 MDHEN and CDR2 SYDVKM. The CDR3 extends over 11 amino acids. CDR3 coding DNA: TGTGCCAGCAGTAGAAGGGATACGCAGTATTTT. This gives the protein CASSRRDTQYF.